The clone carrying this T cell receptor beta chain has more than one count but fewer than ten. Antigen specificity is unknown. The study recruited healthy Caucasian donors from Russia who were aged roughly 6 to 90. The sample comes from a study of blood T cells in healthy people across ages. Study results and limitations: Per-million-T-cell TCR beta diversity fell roughly linearly with age. When set beside aged donors, long-lived donors presented more naive CD4+ cells and higher diversity.

V gave up 6 bases and J gave up 2 bases, with 13 bases separating them. This CDR3 region has 14 residues. The V gene's germline CDR1 is MDHEN and CDR2 SYDVKM. PCR was performed a second time for roughly 7 to 11 cycles using a sample-barcoded 5' primer and a J-beta primer mix. Template switching added a 12-random-nucleotide identifier to every cDNA molecule. TCRdb analysed the 5' RACE reads with MiXCR anew, one entry per CDR3 protein. This sample has about 1.8 million distinct CDR3 sequences, with around half found just once. The J gene is TRBJ2-5, the V gene TRBV28; D gene uncertain. The receptor's source is a woman aged 40 to 50 in good health. Sequencing used blood. The CDR3 loop is CASRQQLGQETQYF. CDR3 nucleotides: TGTGCCAGCAGACAACAGTTGGGGCAAGAGACCCAGTACTTC.